What follows are 6 T cell receptor beta chains derived from one specimen sequenced in a study of blood T cell repertoires in COVID-19. Some clones are missing from TCRdb's copy, which holds only in-frame ones; the method was immunoSEQ multiplex PCR. The repertoire has 200,000 to 250,000 clones, roughly 81% of them found once; the top ten carry 7.5%. The sequencing input was peripheral blood. The receptors were sampled from a woman aged 80 or older with COVID-19, enrolled during active disease.

The V call is TRBV19, the J call TRBJ2-7; a possible D gene is TRBD1 (6 bases). The ends were cut back, 4 bases at V and 1 base at J, with 8 bases in the middle. Germline assignment: CDR1 LNHDA and CDR2 SQIVND (reference sequence). The CDR3 contains 13 residues. The CDR3 sequence: CASSNRVSYEQYF. In nucleotides, the CDR3 is TGTGCCAGTAGTAACAGGGTATCCTACGAGCAGTACTTC.

In this sample, this clone turned up once. The chain recombines TRBV10-3 with TRBJ2-7, with D maybe TRBD1 (5 bases). The CDR3 has 17 amino acids. Between the trimmed V and J ends, which lost 2 bases and 3 bases, there was a span of 20 bases. Germline lookup yields CDR1 ENHRY and CDR2 SYGVKD. The CDR3 protein is CAISELGHFGSRYEQYF. The DNA for the CDR3 is TGTGCCATCAGTGAGCTGGGGCACTTTGGATCCCGCTACGAGCAGTACTTC.

This rearrangement joins TRBV7-2 to TRBJ2-1; 8 bases are a match to TRBD2. The CDR3 covers 17 residues. Looked up from germline, CDR1 is SGHTA and CDR2 is FQGNSA. The trim removed 0 bases at V and 6 bases at J, leaving 10 bases unmatched. In nucleotides, the CDR3 is TGTGCCAGCAGCTTAGCATTTACGGGAGGGCCACGCAATGAGCAGTTCTTC. As protein: CASSLAFTGGPRNEQFF.

The chain uses TRBV3-1 (or the pseudogene TRBV3-2) and TRBJ1-2; no reliable D call. The germline CDR1 and CDR2 sequences are LGHDT and YNNKEL (reference sequence). The germline V and J ends were trimmed by 1 base and 8 bases, with 14 bases remaining between them. CDR3 length: 14 residues. In DNA, the CDR3 is TGTGCCAGCAGCCAAGTAGACGGGTCAGTCGGCTACACCTTC. Protein product: CASSQVDGSVGYTF.

This clone was observed a single time. J is TRBJ2-3 and V is TRBV29-1, with 8 bases fitting TRBD2. The trim removed 6 bases at V and 2 bases at J, leaving 7 bases unmatched. CDR1 SQVTM and CDR2 ANQGSEA come from the germline V gene. The length of the CDR3 is 14 residues. This chain's CDR3 is CSVTGGNPTDTQYF. For the CDR3, the DNA is TGCAGCGTGACGGGAGGGAATCCCACAGATACGCAGTATTTT.

The V and J genes are TRBV5-1 and TRBJ1-2, with D perhaps TRBD1 (6 bases). Trimming cost V 3 bases and J 8 bases, with 17 bases left between them. The CDR3 runs 14 residues. The germline V gene encodes CDR1 SGHRS and CDR2 YFSETQ. The CDR3 sequence: CASSSIPGDWGYTF. The CDR3 DNA reads as TGCGCCAGCAGCTCCATACCAGGGGATTGGGGCTACACCTTC. Combining the CDR3 with reference TRBV5-1 and TRBJ1-2 gives the whole variable domain KAGVTQTPRYLIKTRGQQVTLSCSPISGHRSVSWYQQTPGQGLQFLFEYFSETQRNKGNFPGRFSGRQFSNSRSEMNVSTLELGDSALYLCASSSIPGDWGYTFGSGTRLTVV.